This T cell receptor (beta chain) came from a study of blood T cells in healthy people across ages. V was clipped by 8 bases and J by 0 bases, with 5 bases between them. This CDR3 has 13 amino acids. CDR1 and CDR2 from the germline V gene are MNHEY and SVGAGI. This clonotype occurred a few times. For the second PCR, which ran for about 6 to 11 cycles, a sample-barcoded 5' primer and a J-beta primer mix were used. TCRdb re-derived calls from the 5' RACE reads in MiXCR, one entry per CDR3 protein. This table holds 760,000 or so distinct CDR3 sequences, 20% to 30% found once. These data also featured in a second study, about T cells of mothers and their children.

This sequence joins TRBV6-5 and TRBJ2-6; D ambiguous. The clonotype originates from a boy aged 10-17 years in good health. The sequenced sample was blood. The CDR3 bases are TGTGCCAGCCTCTCCTCTGGGGCCAACGTCCTGACTTTC. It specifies CASLSSGANVLTF.